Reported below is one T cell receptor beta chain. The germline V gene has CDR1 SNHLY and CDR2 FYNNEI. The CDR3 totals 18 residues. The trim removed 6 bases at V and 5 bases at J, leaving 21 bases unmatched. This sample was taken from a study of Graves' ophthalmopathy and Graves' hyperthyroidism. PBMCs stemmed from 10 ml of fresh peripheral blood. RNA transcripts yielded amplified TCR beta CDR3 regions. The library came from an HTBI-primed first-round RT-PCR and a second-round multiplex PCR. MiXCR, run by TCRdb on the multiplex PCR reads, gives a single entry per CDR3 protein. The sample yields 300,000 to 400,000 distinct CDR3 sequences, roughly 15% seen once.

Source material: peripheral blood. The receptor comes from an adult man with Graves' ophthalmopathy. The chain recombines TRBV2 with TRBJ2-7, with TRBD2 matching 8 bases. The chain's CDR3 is CASSHFTSGLPLNDEQYF. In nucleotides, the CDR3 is TGTGCCAGCAGCCATTTTACTAGCGGACTCCCTTTAAACGACGAGCAGTACTTC.